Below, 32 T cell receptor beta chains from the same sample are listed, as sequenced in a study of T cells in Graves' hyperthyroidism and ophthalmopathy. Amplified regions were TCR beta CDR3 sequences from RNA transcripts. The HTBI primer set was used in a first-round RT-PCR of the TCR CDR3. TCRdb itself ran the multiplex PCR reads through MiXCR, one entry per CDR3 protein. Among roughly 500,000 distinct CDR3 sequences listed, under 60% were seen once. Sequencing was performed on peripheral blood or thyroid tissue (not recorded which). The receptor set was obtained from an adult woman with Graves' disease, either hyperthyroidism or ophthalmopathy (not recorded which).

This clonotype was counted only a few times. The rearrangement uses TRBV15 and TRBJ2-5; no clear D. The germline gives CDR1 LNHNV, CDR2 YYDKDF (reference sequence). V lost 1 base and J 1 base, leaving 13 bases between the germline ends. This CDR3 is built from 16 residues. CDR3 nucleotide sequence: TGTGCCACCAGCAGAGGTCAAGGCACTGTCCAAGAGACCCAGTACTTC. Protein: CATSRGQGTVQETQYF.

CDR3 amino acids: CASEDTGSYEQYF. The DNA of the CDR3 is TGTGCCAGTGAGGATACGGGTTCCTACGAGCAGTACTTC. This sequence joins TRBV19 and TRBJ2-7; D is unclear. Trimming removed 8 bases at V and 1 base at J, with 12 bases between. The CDR3 consists of 13 residues. Germline values: CDR1 LNHDA, CDR2 SQIVND (reference sequence).

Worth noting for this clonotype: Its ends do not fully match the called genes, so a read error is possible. The CDR3 here is CAGSRQGGGRGRGQPQHF. In nucleotides, the CDR3 is TGTGCCGGCAGCCGACAGGGAGGGGGCAGGGGGCGCGGTCAGCCCCAGCATTTT. This rearrangement joins TRBV5-6 to TRBJ1-5; 8 bases match TRBD1. The CDR3 has 18 amino acids. Germline assignment: CDR1 SGHDT and CDR2 YYEEEE.

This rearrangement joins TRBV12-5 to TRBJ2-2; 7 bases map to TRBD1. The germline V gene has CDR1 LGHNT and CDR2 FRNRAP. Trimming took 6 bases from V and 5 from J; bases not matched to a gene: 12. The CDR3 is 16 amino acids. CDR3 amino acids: CASGEGAKIATGELFF. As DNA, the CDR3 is TGTGCTAGTGGAGAGGGGGCGAAAATTGCTACCGGGGAGCTGTTTTTT.

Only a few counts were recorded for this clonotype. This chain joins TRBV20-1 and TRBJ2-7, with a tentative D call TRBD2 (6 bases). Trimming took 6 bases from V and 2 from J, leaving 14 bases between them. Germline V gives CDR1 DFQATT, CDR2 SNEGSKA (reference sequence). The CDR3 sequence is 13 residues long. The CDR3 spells CSAARESTYEQYF. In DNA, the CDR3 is TGCAGTGCAGCGCGGGAAAGCACCTACGAGCAGTACTTC.

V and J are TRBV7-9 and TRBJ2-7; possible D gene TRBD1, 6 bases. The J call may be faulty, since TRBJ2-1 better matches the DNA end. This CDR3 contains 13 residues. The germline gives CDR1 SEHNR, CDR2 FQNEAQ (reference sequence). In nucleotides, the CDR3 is TGTGCCAGCAGCGCCATGACAGGCGGTGAGCAGTTCTTC. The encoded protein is CASSAMTGGEQFF.

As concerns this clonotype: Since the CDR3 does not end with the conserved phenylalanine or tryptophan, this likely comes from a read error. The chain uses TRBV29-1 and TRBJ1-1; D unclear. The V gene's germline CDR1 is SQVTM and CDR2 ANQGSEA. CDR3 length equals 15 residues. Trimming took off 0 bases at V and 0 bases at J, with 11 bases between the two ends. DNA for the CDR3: TGCAGCGTTGAAGATCGGGCAGGTGTGAACACTGAAGCTTTCCTT. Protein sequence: CSVEDRAGVNTEAFL.

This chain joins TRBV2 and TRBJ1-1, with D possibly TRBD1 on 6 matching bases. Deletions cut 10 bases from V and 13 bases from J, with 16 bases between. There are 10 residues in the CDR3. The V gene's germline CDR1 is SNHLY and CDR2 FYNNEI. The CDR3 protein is CANPGQTLFF. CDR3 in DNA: TGTGCCAACCCGGGACAAACCCTTTTCTTT. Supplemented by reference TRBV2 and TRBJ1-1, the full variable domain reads EPEVTQTPSHQVTQMGQEVILRCVPISNHLYFYWYRQILGQKVEFLVSFYNNEISEKSEIFDDQFSVERPDGSNFTLKIRSTKLEDSAMYFCANPGQTLFFGQGTRLTVV.

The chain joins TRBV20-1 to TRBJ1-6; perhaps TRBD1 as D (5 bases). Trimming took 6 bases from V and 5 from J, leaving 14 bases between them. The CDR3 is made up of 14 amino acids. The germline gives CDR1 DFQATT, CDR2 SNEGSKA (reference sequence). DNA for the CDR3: TGCAGTGCCTCGAGAGGGGCCAATAATTCACCCCTCCACTTT. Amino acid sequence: CSASRGANNSPLHF.

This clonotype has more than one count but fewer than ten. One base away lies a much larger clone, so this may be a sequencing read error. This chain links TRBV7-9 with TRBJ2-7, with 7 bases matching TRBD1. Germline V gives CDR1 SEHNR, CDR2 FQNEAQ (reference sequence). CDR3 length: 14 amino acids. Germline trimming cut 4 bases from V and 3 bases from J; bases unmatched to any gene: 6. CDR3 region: CASSSWDSIYEQYF. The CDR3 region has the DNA TGTGCCAGCAGCTCCTGGGACAGCATCTACGAGCAGTACTTC.

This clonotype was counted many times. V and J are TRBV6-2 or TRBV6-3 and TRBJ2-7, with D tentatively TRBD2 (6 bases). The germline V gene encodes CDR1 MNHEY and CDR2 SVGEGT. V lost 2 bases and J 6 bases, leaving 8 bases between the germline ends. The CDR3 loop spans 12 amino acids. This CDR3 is CASSYGGTEQYF. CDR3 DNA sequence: TGTGCCAGCAGTTACGGGGGGACCGAGCAGTACTTC.

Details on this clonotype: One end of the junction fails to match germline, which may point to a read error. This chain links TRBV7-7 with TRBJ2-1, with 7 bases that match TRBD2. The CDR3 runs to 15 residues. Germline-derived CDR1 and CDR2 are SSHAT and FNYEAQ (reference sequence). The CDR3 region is CASSLGLGSYNEQFF. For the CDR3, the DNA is TGTGCTAGCAGCTTAGGACTAGGCTCCTACAATGAGCAGTTCTTC. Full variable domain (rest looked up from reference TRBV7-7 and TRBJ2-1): GAGVSQSPRYKVTKRGQDVTLRCDPISSHATLYWYQQALGQGPEFLTYFNYEAQPDKSGLPSDRFSAERPEGSISTLTIQRTEQRDSAMYRCASSLGLGSYNEQFFGPGTRLTVL.

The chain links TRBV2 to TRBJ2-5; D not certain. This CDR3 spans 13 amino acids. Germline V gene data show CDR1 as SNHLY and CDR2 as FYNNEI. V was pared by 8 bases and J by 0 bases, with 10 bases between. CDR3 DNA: TGTGCCAGCGGCGTGGGGTACCAAGAGACCCAGTACTTC. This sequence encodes CASGVGYQETQYF.

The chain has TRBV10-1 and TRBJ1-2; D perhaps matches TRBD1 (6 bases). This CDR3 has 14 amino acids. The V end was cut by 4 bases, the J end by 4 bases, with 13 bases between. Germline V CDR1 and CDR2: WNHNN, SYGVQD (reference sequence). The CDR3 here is CASSASQGLYGYTF. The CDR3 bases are TGCGCCAGCAGTGCCTCACAGGGACTCTATGGCTACACCTTC.

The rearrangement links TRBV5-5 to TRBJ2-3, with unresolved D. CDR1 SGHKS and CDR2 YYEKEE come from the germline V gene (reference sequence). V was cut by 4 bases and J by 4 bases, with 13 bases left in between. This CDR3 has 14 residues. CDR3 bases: TGTGCCAGCAGCCGTCCTCTGAGCCCAGATACGCAGTATTTT. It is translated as CASSRPLSPDTQYF.

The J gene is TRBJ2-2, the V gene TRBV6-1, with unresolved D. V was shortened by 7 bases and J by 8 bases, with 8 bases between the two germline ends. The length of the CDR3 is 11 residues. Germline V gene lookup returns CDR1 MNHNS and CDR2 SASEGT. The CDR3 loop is CASTATGELFF. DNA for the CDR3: TGTGCCAGCACTGCGACAGGGGAGCTGTTTTTT.

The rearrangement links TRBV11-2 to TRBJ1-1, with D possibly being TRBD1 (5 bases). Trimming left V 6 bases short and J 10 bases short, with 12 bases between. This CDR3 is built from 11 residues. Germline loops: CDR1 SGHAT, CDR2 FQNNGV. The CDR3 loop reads CASRRTGTAFF. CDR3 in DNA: TGTGCCAGCAGGCGTACCGGGACAGCTTTCTTT.

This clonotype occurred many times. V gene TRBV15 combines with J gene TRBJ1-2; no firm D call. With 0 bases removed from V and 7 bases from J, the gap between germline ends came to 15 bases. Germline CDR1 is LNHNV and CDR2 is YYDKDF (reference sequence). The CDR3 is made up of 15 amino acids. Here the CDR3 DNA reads TGTGCCACCAGCAGAGATTGGGAGGGATCGGGTGGCTACACCTTC. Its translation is CATSRDWEGSGGYTF.

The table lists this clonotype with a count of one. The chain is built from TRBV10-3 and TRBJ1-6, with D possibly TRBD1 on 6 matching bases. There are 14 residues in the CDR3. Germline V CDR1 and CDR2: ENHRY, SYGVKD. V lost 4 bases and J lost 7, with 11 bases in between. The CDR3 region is CAISVVQGNSPLHF. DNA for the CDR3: TGTGCCATCAGTGTAGTCCAGGGGAATTCACCCCTCCACTTT.

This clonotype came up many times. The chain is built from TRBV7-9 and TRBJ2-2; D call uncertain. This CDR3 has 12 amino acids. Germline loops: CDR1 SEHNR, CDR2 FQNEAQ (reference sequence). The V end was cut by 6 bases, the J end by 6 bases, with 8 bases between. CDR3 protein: CASRSAAGELFF. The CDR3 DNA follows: TGTGCCAGCAGATCAGCAGCCGGGGAGCTGTTTTTT.

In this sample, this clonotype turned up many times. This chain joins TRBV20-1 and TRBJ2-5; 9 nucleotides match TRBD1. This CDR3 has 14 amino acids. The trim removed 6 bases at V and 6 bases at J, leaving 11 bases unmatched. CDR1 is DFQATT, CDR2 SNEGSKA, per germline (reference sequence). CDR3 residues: CSAELTGGSKTQYF. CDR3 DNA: TGCAGTGCCGAGCTAACAGGGGGCTCGAAGACCCAGTACTTC.

This chain's CDR3 is CATSDMTGGRETQYF. In nucleotides, the CDR3 is TGTGCCACCAGTGATATGACAGGGGGCCGGGAGACCCAGTACTTC. The genes are TRBV7-9 and TRBJ2-5; the match to TRBD1 covers 10 bases. This CDR3 region has 15 residues. Unmatched junction bases numbered 13, after V lost 10 bases and J lost 5 bases. Per germline, CDR1 SEHNR and CDR2 FQNEAQ (reference sequence).

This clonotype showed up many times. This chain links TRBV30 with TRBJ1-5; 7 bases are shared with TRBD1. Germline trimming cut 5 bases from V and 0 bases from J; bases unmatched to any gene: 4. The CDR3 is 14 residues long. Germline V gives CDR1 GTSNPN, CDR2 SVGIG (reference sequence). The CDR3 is CAWQDRNSNQPQHF. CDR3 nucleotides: TGTGCCTGGCAGGACAGGAATAGCAATCAGCCCCAGCATTTT. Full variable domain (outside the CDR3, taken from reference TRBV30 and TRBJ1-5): SQTIHQWPATLVQPVGSPLSLECTVEGTSNPNLYWYRQAAGRGLQLLFYSVGIGQISSEVPQNLSASRPQDRQFILSSKKLLLSDSGFYLCAWQDRNSNQPQHFGDGTRLSIL.

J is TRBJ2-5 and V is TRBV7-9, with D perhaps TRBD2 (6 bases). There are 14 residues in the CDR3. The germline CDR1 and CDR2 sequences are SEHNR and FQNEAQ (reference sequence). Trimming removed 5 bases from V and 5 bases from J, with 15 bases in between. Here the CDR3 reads CASSQVAGRETQYF. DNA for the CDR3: TGTGCCAGCAGCCAAGTCGCAGGGAGGGAGACCCAGTACTTC.

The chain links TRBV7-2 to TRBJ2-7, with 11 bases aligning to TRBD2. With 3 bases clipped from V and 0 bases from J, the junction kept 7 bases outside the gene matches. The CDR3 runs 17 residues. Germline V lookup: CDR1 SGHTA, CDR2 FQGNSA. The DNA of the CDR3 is TGTGCCAGCAGCTTCAAGACAACTAGCGGGAGCTCCTACGAGCAGTACTTC. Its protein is CASSFKTTSGSSYEQYF.

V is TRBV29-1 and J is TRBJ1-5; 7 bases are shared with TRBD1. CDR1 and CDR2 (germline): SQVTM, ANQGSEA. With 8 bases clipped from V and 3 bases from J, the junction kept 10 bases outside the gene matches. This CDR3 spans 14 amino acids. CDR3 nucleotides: TGCAGCAGCCAAGAGACAGGGCTCAATCAGCCCCAGCATTTT. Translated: CSSQETGLNQPQHF.

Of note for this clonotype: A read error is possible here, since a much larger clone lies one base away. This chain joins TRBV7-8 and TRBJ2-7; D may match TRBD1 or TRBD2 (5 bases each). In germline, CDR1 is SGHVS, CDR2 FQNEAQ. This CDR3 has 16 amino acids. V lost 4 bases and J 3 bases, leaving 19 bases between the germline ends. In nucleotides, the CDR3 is TGTGCCAGCAGCTCAGTTCGGGGACCGAGATACTACGAGCAGTACTTC. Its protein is CASSSVRGPRYYEQYF.

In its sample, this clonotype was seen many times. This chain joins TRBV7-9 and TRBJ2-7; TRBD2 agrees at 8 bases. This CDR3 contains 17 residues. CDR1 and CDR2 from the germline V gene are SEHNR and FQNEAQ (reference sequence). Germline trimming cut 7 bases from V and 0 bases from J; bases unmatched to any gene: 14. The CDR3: CASNLGTRGPSSYEQYF. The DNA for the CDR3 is TGTGCCAGCAACTTGGGGACTAGAGGCCCTAGCTCCTACGAGCAGTACTTC.

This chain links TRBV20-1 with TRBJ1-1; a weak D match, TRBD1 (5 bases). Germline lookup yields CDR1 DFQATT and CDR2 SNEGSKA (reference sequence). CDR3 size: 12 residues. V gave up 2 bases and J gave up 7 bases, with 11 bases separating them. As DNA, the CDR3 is TGCAGTGCTAGACAGGGCCTCATTGAAGCTTTCTTT. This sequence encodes CSARQGLIEAFF.

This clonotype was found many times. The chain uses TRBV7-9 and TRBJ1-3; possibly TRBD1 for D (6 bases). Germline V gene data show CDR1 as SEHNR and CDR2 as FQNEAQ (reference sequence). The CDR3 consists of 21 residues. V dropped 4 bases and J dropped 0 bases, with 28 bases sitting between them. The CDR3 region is CASSYYRLQGSGPYSGNTIYF. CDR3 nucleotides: TGTGCCAGCAGCTACTACCGACTCCAGGGGAGCGGGCCCTACTCTGGAAACACCATATATTTT.

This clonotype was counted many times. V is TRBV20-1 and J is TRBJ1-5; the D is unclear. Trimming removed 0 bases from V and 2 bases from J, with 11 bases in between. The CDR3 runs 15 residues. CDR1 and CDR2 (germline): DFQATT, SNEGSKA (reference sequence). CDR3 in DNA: TGCAGTGCTAGAGATATGAGGCAGGGCAATCAGCCCCAGCATTTT. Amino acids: CSARDMRQGNQPQHF.

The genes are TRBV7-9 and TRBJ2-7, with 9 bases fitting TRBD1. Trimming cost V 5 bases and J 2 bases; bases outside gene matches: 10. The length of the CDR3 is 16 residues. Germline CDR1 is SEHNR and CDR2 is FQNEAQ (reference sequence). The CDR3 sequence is CASSRPPGQGPYEQYF. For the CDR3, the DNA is TGTGCCAGCAGCAGACCCCCGGGACAGGGACCCTACGAGCAGTACTTC.